These 3 T cell receptor beta chains came from one sample sequenced in a study of blood T cell repertoires in COVID-19. Libraries were prepared by immunoSEQ multiplex PCR; TCRdb keeps only in-frame clonotypes and omits some of them. There are 90,000 to 120,000 clones in the sample; around nine tenths occur only once, and about 6.3% lies in the top ten. Sequenced: peripheral blood. The receptor source for this set is a human donor in a cohort sampled during active COVID-19.

The chain joins TRBV5-4 to TRBJ2-7; 7 bases agree with TRBD1. V shed 5 bases, J shed 5 bases, and the junction held 13 bases outside the gene matches. CDR1 and CDR2 (germline): SGHNT, YYREEE (reference sequence). The length of the CDR3 is 15 residues. The CDR3 DNA reads TGTGCCAGCAGTTACAGTCCACAGGGGATAAACGAGCAGTACTTC. Amino acids: CASSYSPQGINEQYF.

The genes are TRBV20-1 and TRBJ2-1; the D gene is possibly TRBD2 (6 bases). Germline CDR1 and CDR2: DFQATT and SNEGSKA (reference sequence). This CDR3 is 16 amino acids long. Trimming removed 3 bases from V and 0 bases from J, with 15 bases in between. Written as DNA, the CDR3 is TGCAGTGCTAGTCCCTGGGACTCGAGCTCCTACAATGAGCAGTTCTTC. This sequence encodes CSASPWDSSSYNEQFF.

Turning to this clone: This specimen includes other DNA sequences encoding the same CDR3. The rearrangement joins TRBV29-1 to TRBJ2-7, with D possibly being TRBD1 (6 bases). The CDR3 is made up of 11 amino acids. Germline values: CDR1 SQVTM, CDR2 ANQGSEA. V was cut by 6 bases and J by 4 bases, with 10 bases left in between. The CDR3 protein is CSVLQGYEQYF. CDR3 DNA sequence: TGCAGCGTGCTACAGGGTTACGAGCAGTACTTC.